Included here is one T cell receptor (beta chain) sequence, with context. Genes and germline come from the mouse. Coverage ceases 4 residues before the CDR3 finishes, and the germline J gene fills in the end. This sample also contains other DNA sequences that code for the same CDR3. The study sorted pooled cutaneous lymph node cells by CD4, CD8alpha, NKG2D, NKG2ACE and other markers. RNA was extracted and reverse transcribed into cDNA as the sequencing template. Libraries were prepared by immunoSEQ multiplex PCR; TCRdb keeps only in-frame clonotypes and omits some of them. The data list about 300,000 clones, none observed once; 1.2% falls to the top ten. These data are taken from a study of CD8+ T cells in alopecia areata. The junction had 3 bases not matched to a gene; V was cut back by 5 bases and J by 0 bases. The CDR3 is made up of 14 amino acids. From germline, CDR1 is NSHNY and CDR2 SYGAGN.

This rearrangement joins TRBV13-1 to TRBJ1-2; 8 bases align to TRBD1. The source is a C3H/HeJ mouse with alopecia areata. MHC haplotype of the strain: H2-k. The sample taken for sequencing was CD4+ T cells sorted from a lymph node. The DNA read from the CDR3 is TGTGCCAGCAGAGACAGGGGATCAAACTCC. It yields the protein CASRDRGSNS. The entire CDR3 is CASRDRGSNSDYTF.